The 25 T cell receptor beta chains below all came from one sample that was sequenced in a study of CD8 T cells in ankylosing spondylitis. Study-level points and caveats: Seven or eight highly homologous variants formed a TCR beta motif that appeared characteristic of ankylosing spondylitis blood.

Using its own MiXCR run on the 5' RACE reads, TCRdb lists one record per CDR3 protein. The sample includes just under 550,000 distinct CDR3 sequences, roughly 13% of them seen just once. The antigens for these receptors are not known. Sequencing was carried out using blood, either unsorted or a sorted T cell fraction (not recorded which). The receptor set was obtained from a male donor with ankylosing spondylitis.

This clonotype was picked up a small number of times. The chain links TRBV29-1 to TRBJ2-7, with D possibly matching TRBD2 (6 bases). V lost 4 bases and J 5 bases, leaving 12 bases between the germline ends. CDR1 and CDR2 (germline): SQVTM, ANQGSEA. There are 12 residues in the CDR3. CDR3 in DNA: TGCAGCGTTGGGAGGGCCAGCCACGAGCAGTACTTC. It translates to CSVGRASHEQYF.

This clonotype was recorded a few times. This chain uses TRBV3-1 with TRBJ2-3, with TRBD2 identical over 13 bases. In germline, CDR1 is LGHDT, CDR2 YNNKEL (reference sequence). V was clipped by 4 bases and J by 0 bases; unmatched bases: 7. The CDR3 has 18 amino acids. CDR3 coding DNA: TGTGCCAGCAGCCCCCTTGGGACTAGCGGGATCAGCACAGATACGCAGTATTTT. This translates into CASSPLGTSGISTDTQYF.

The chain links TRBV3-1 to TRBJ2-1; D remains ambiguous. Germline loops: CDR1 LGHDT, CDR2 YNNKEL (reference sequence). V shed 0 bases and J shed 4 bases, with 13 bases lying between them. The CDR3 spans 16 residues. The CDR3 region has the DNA TGTGCCAGCAGCCAAGACCCCCCGGGCCGATACAATGAGCAGTTCTTC. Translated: CASSQDPPGRYNEQFF.

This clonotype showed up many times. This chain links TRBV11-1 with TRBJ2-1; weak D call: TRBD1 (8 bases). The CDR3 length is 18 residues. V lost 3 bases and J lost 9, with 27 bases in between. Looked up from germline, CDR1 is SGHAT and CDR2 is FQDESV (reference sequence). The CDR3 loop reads CASSLPGQGLFGVPEQFF. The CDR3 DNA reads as TGTGCCAGCAGCTTGCCCGGACAGGGACTATTCGGAGTCCCTGAGCAGTTCTTC. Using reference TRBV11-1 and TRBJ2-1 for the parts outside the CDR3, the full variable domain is EAEVAQSPRYKITEKSQAVAFWCDPISGHATLYWYRQILGQGPELLVQFQDESVVDDSQLPKDRFSAERLKGVDSTLKIQPAELGDSAMYLCASSLPGQGLFGVPEQFFGPGTRLTVL.

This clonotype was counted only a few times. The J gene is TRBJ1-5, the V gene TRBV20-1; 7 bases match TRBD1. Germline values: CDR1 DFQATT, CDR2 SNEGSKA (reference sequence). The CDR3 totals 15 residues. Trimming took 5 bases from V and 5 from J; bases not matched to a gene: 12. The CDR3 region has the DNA TGCAGTGCTGGGAGACAGGGTATCCTTCATCAGCCCCAGCATTTT. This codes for CSAGRQGILHQPQHF.

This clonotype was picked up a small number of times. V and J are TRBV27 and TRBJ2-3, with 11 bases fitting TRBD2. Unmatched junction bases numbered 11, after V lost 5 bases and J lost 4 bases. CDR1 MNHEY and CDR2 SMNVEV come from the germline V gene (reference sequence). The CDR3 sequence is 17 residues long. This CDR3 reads CASSPPASGRWADTQYF. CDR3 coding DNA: TGTGCCAGCAGTCCTCCGGCTAGCGGGAGGTGGGCAGATACGCAGTATTTT.

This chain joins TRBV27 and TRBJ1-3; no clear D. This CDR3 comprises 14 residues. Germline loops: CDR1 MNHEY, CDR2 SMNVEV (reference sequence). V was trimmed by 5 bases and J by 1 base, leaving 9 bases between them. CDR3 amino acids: CASSPSKSGNTIYF. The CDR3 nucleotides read TGTGCCAGCAGTCCGTCAAAATCTGGAAACACCATATATTTT.

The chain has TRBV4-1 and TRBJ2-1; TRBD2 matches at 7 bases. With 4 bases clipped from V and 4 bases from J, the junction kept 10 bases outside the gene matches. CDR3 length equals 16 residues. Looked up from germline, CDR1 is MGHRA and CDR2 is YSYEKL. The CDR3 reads CASSPSLAAHYNEQFF. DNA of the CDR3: TGCGCCAGCAGCCCCAGTCTAGCGGCACATTACAATGAGCAGTTCTTC.

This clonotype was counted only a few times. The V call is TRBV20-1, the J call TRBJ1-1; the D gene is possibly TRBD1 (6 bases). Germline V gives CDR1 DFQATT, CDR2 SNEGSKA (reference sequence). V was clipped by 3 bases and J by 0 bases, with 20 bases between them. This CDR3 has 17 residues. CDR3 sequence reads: CSARDWQGTAMNTEAFF. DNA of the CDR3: TGCAGTGCTAGGGATTGGCAGGGGACCGCGATGAACACTGAAGCTTTCTTT.

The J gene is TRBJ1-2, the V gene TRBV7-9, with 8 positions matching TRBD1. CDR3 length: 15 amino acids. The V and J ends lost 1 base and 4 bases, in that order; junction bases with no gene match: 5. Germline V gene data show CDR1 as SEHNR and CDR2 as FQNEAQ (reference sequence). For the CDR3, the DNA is TGTGCCAGCAGCTTAGGGGGACAGGTGGTCTATGGCTACACCTTC. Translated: CASSLGGQVVYGYTF.

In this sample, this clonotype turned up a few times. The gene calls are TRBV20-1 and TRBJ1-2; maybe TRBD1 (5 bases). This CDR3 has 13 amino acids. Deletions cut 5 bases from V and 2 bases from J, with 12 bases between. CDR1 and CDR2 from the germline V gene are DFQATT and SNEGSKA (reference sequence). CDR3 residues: CSASRRGNYGYTF. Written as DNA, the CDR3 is TGCAGTGCTTCTCGACGGGGGAACTATGGCTACACCTTC.

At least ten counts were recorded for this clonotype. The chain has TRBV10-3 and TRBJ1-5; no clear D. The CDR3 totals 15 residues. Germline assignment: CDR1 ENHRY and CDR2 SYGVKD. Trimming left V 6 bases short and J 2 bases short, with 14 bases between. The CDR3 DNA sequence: TGTGCCATCAGAGCCGACCTCTTTGGCAATCAGCCCCAGCATTTT. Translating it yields CAIRADLFGNQPQHF.

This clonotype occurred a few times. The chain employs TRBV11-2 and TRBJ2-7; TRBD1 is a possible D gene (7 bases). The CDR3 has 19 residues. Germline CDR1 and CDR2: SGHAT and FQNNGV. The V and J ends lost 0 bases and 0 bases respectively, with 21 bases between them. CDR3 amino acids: CASSLDDGRGQGGSYEQYF. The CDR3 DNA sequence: TGTGCCAGCAGCTTAGATGACGGTCGGGGGCAGGGGGGCTCCTACGAGCAGTACTTC.

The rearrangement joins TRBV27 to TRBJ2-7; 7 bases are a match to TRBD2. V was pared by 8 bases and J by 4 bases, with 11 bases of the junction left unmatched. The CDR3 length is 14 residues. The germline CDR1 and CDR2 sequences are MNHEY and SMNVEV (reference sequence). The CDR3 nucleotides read TGTGCCAGCGCCGCCAAGGCTAGCGGATACGAGCAGTACTTC. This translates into CASAAKASGYEQYF.

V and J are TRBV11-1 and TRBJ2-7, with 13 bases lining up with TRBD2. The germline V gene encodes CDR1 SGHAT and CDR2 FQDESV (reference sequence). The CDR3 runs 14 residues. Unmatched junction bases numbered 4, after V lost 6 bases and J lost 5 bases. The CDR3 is CASSSTSGRDEQYV. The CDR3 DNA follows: TGTGCCAGCAGTTCTACTAGCGGGAGGGACGAGCAGTACGTC.

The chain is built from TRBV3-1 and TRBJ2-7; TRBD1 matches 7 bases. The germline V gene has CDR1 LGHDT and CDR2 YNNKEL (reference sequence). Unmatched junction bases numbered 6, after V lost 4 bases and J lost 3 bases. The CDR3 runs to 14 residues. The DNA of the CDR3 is TGTGCCAGCAGCCCGCTACAGGGGTTCTACGAGCAGTACTTC. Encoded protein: CASSPLQGFYEQYF.

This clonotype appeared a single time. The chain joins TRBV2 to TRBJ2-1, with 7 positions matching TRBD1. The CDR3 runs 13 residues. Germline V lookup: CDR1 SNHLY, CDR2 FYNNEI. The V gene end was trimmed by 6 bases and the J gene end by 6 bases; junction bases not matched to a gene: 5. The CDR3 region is CASSRDRRNEQFF. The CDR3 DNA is TGTGCCAGCAGCCGGGACAGACGCAATGAGCAGTTCTTC.

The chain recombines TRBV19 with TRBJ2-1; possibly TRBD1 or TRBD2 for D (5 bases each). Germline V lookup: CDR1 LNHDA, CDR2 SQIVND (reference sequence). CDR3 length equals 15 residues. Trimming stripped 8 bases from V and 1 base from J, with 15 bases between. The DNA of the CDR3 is TGTGCCAGTGTTACTACTAGGGGTTCCTACAATGAGCAGTTCTTC. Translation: CASVTTRGSYNEQFF.

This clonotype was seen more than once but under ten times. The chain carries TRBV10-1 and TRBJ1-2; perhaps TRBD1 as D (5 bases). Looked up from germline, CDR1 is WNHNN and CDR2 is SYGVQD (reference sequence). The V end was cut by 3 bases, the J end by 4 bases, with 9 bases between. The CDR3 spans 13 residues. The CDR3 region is CASSDSGTYGYTF. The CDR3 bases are TGCGCCAGCAGTGATTCAGGGACCTATGGCTACACCTTC.

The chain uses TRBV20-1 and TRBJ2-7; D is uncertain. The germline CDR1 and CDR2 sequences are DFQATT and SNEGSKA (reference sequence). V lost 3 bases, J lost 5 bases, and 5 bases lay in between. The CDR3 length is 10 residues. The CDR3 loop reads CSASLDEQYF. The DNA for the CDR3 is TGCAGTGCTAGTCTGGACGAGCAGTACTTC.

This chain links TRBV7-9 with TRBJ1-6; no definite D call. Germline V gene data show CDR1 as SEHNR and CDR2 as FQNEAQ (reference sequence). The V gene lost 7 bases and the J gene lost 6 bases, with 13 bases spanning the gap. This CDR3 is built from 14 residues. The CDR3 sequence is CASIRAGSNSPLHF. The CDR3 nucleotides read TGTGCCAGCATCCGGGCAGGCTCTAATTCACCCCTCCACTTT.

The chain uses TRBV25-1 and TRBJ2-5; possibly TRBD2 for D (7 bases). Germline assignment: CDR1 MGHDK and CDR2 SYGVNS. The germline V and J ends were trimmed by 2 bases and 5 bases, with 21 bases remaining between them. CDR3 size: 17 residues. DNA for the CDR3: TGTGCCAGCAGTGAACGGGGGGCAGGGAGGTCCTTTGAGACCCAGTACTTC. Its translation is CASSERGAGRSFETQYF.

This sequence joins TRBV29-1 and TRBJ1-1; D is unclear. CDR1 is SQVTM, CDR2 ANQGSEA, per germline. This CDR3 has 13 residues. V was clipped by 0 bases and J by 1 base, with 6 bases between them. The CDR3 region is CSVEDIPNTEAFF. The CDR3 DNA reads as TGCAGCGTTGAAGACATACCGAACACTGAAGCTTTCTTT.

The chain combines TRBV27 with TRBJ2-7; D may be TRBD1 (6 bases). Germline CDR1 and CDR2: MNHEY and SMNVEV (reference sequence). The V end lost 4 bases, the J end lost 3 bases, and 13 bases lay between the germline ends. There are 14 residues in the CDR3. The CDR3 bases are TGTGCCAGCAGTTCGCTTACAGGGTTCTACGAGCAGTACTTC. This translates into CASSSLTGFYEQYF.

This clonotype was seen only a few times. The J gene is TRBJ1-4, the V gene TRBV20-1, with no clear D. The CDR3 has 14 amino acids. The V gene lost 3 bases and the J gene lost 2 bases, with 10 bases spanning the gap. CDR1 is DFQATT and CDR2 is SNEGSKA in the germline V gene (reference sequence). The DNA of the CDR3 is TGCAGTGCTAGGTGGGGAAGCACTAATGAAAAACTGTTTTTT. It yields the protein CSARWGSTNEKLFF.